Listed here are 9 T cell receptor beta chains from one sample, sequenced in a study of cytomegalovirus exposure and HLA in healthy donors. Primers: 60 Vbeta forward and 13 Jbeta reverse. Using immunoSEQ multiplex PCR, the repertoire was profiled, and TCRdb retains in-frame clones only, with some absent. The sample lists under 250,000 clones; about 82% were seen once. The sequenced sample consisted of PBMCs. These TCRs come from a woman aged 45-59 years in good health and CMV-seronegative.

The rearrangement links TRBV19 to TRBJ2-2; 8 bases are shared with TRBD2. V lost 7 bases, J lost 8 bases, and 6 bases stayed unmatched. The length of the CDR3 is 13 residues. Germline values: CDR1 LNHDA, CDR2 SQIVND (reference sequence). This chain's CDR3 is CASTLAEEGELFF. DNA for the CDR3: TGTGCCAGTACACTAGCGGAAGAAGGGGAGCTGTTTTTT.

The chain employs TRBV4-2 and TRBJ2-1; the D is unclear. Germline values: CDR1 LGHNA, CDR2 YNFKEQ. Trimming took 0 bases from V and 9 from J, leaving 9 bases between them. The CDR3 extends over 13 amino acids. CDR3 loop: CASSQDGGFEQFF. The CDR3 DNA reads TGTGCCAGCAGCCAAGATGGCGGATTTGAGCAGTTCTTC.

The V gene is TRBV7-9, the J gene TRBJ1-1, with 7 bases that match TRBD1. Germline CDR1 and CDR2: SEHNR and FQNEAQ (reference sequence). With V trimmed by 3 bases and J by 2 bases, 3 bases remained unmatched. This CDR3 is 14 amino acids long. CDR3 bases: TGTGCCAGCAGCTTCGGGACAGCCAACACTGAAGCTTTCTTT. It codes for CASSFGTANTEAFF.

The V gene is TRBV10-3, the J gene TRBJ1-1, with 10 bases that match TRBD1. The CDR3 consists of 15 residues. The germline V gene has CDR1 ENHRY and CDR2 SYGVKD. The V gene end was trimmed by 2 bases and the J gene end by 4 bases; junction bases not matched to a gene: 4. DNA of the CDR3: TGTGCCATCAGTGAGGGGACAGGGGCGAGCACTGAAGCTTTCTTT. It encodes CAISEGTGASTEAFF.

This clone was observed a few times. The chain recombines TRBV9 with TRBJ2-5; perhaps TRBD2 as D (7 bases). The germline V gene has CDR1 SGDLS and CDR2 YYNGEE. Trimming took off 0 bases at V and 5 bases at J, with 14 bases between the two ends. This CDR3 is built from 15 residues. The CDR3 nucleotides are TGTGCCAGCAGCGTAGGAGGGGGGGGTTCGGAGACCCAGTACTTC. It yields the protein CASSVGGGGSETQYF.

The CDR3 DNA sequence: TGTGCCAGCACCCCCCACCGAGACGAGCAGTACTTC. Its protein product is CASTPHRDEQYF. The chain has TRBV28 and TRBJ2-7; no definite D call. Germline CDR1 is MDHEN and CDR2 is SYDVKM. V lost 7 bases and J lost 5, with 12 bases in between. This CDR3 is 12 amino acids long.

The chain couples TRBV5-1 to TRBJ1-3; 10 nucleotides agree with TRBD1. Trimming took 5 bases from V and 0 from J; bases not matched to a gene: 2. In germline, CDR1 is SGHRS, CDR2 YFSETQ. The CDR3 consists of 15 residues. The CDR3 coding sequence is TGCGCCAGCAGGGGACAGGGGACCTCTGGAAACACCATATATTTT. Its translation: CASRGQGTSGNTIYF. The full variable domain, rest sourced from reference TRBV5-1 and TRBJ1-3, is KAGVTQTPRYLIKTRGQQVTLSCSPISGHRSVSWYQQTPGQGLQFLFEYFSETQRNKGNFPGRFSGRQFSNSRSEMNVSTLELGDSALYLCASRGQGTSGNTIYFGEGSWLTVV.

The table lists this clone with a count of one. The chain recombines TRBV28 with TRBJ2-2; TRBD2 might be the D (5 bases). Germline-derived CDR1 and CDR2 are MDHEN and SYDVKM. V shed 2 bases and J shed 6 bases, with 10 bases lying between them. The CDR3 loop spans 14 amino acids. CDR3 sequence: CASSLIKGAGELFF. The CDR3, as DNA: TGTGCCAGCAGTTTAATAAAGGGAGCCGGGGAGCTGTTTTTT. The whole variable domain, filled in from reference TRBV28 and TRBJ2-2, reads DVKVTQSSRYLVKRTGEKVFLECVQDMDHENMFWYRQDPGLGLRLIYFSYDVKMKEKGDIPEGYSVSREKKERFSLILESASTNQTSMYLCASSLIKGAGELFFGEGSRLTVL.

The chain joins TRBV14 to TRBJ1-6, with 8 bases that match TRBD1. This CDR3 spans 14 amino acids. Germline V gene lookup returns CDR1 SGHDN and CDR2 FVKESK. The trim removed 5 bases at V and 9 bases at J, leaving 6 bases unmatched. The CDR3 spells CASSVRGQGSPLHF. Here the CDR3 DNA reads TGTGCCAGCAGCGTCAGGGGGCAGGGTTCACCCCTCCACTTT.